The text below deals with one T cell receptor beta chain. The antigen is unknown. The data stem from a study of T-cell memory formation after mild COVID-19. The wider study: Across donors, TCR clusters were largely donor specific.

In TCRdb, the 5' RACE reads were re-called with MiXCR into one record per CDR3 protein. In the table there are roughly 200,000 distinct CDR3 sequences, 16% of which are singletons. The CDR3 has 12 amino acids. V was cut by 5 bases and J by 2 bases, with 4 bases left in between. Study-wide results and caveats: Cross-reactive memory appears to have joined, as suggested by some responding clones showing up in pre-infection memory. Of the contracting clones, CD4+ ones lay mainly in CM and EM, and CD8+ ones in EMRA. Later expanders leaned CD4+, whereas clones that contracted between day 15 and 85 were balanced CD4/CD8.

The sequenced sample consisted of PBMCs or a T cell subset sorted from them (not recorded which). This TCR came from an adult woman who had mild COVID-19 (a few samples of this study predate the infection). Cell type and time point are not known. V usage is TRBV12-3 or TRBV12-4 and J usage is TRBJ1-3; no clear D. The CDR3 coding sequence is TGTGCCAGCAGTGCCGCTGGAAACACCATATATTTT. Translation gives CASSAAGNTIYF.